This T cell receptor beta chain was observed in a study of blood T cells in healthy people across ages. Whole-study findings and limits: Donor CMV status was unknown, possibly confounding expanded clonotype changes.

The use of a sample-barcoded 5' primer and a J-beta primer mix characterized a second PCR of about 7 to 12 cycles. TCRdb redid the calling of the 5' RACE reads with MiXCR, one entry per CDR3 protein. The sample includes about 500,000 distinct CDR3 sequences, 20% to 30% of them seen just once. This clonotype showed up just a few times. What it recognizes is unknown. The junction differs from germline at one of its ends, possibly a read error. The CDR3 totals 15 residues. Germline V gives CDR1 MNHEY, CDR2 SMNVEV (reference sequence). The same specimen was also included in a second study, on T cells of mothers and their children.

Sequencing was performed on blood. This sequence joins TRBV27 and TRBJ1-2; 7 bases are shared with TRBD1. The TCR comes from a boy between 10 and 17 years old in good health. The DNA of the CDR3 is TGTGTCAGCAGTTCGACAGGGATGTCTAACTATGGCTACACCTTC. It specifies CVSSSTGMSNYGYTF.